This note documents a single T cell receptor (beta chain) sequence. This clone has only one observation. Its antigen specificity is not known. Base qualities are not at hand, and no much larger clone is one base apart. The donors were healthy, HIV-negative adults who had no recently reported acute infections or vaccinations. Every donor was a Caucasian adult residing in Nashville, Tennessee, USA. CD4+ T cells were enriched by magnetic negative selection; naive cells were then positively selected on CD45RA, and the negative fraction formed the memory subset. Blood was collected by leukapheresis, and PBMCs were isolated by Ficoll-Histopaque density gradient centrifugation and then cryopreserved in liquid nitrogen vapor phase. Analytical flow cytometry was used to check the purity and quantity of every magnetically sorted T cell population. Each sorted fraction had its genomic DNA isolated and then quantified by UV absorbance on a Nanodrop 2000c.

Using the deep immunoSEQ assay, multiplex PCR amplified TCR CDR3 regions from genomic DNA. Genomic DNA extracted from each cell subset was distributed evenly over all wells of several immunoSEQ 96-well plates, and each plate served as one replicate. For sorted subsets, about 200 ng genomic DNA, equal to about 30,000 T cell genomes, was loaded into each replicate PCR. Purified libraries were measured with a Qubit 3.0 fluorometer, size-checked on a Bioanalyzer 2100, and measured again with the KAPA Library Quantification kit. Every immunoSEQ 96-well plate was sequenced on a dedicated single-read 150-cycle Illumina NextSeq 550 flow cell. In the source study's methods: Because the immunoSEQ output held only junctional sequences and lacked quality scores, the filtering could not match the filtering applied to full-length reads. To assign V/J genes and CDR3, sequences were annotated using PyIR, a Python wrapper for IgBLAST v1.9, with IMGT germline references. Reads with weak V/J assignments (E-value above 1e-6), missing CDR3, stop codons, out-of-frame junctions, or ambiguous translated residues were removed. V3J clonotypes were defined as sequences sharing an identical inferred V gene, J gene, and CDR3 amino acid sequence. The percentage overlap between two repertoires was calculated by dividing the number of shared unique clonotypes by the size of the smaller repertoire. Richness of each repertoire was evaluated using RTK rarefaction, the Chao1 estimator, and Recon v2.1 estimates of unobserved clonotypes. OLGA was used to compute generation probabilities for all TCRbeta clonotypes that the gDNA method yielded from a handful of donors. TCRdb provides this immuneACCESS table in a form limited to in-frame rearrangements. Some clones are lacking; in checked studies, under half of them reflect an unresolved V gene, and why the rest are absent is not known. V, J and clone size reflect that table, while D and trimming were determined from the DNA. This sample gives about 2,500,000 clones in total; 85% to 95% of them show up just once. Of the sample, about 0.13% falls within the top ten clones.

This record comes from a study of shared clonotypes between healthy human individuals (TCRdb year 2020). Regarding the complete study: The cohort comprised two women and a few men aged 18 to 49 years. Leukapheresis yielded between about 0.85 and 10 billion PBMCs per donor. Blood TCR repertoires of five healthy adults were deeply sequenced to estimate repertoire size and the extent of clonotype sharing between individuals. For each donor, three plates each were used for CD4 naive and CD4 memory, two plates were used for CD8 naive, and one plate was used for CD8 memory. To increase sequencing depth and limit assay-specific biases, TCR repertoire library preparation and sequencing were carried out by different laboratories using diverse techniques. On the study overall, not on this receptor specifically: Across a few donors, approximately 5% of naive CD4, roughly 3.4% of naive CD8, 2% to 2.5% of memory CD4, and 0.4% of memory CD8 clonotypes were shared. Higher generation probabilities were observed for clonotypes shared by all four sorted-subset donors than for non-shared clonotypes. Incomplete sequencing was indicated by rarefaction of sorted-subset datasets, despite the large sequencing depth. Sampling was restricted to blood, and TCR repertoires in tissue are likely to differ from TCR repertoires in blood. Based on pairwise subsampling, the degree of clonotype sharing among donors was expected to be affected by sequencing depth. Because the study included only a small number of donors, the genetic and exposure-history diversity represented was limited. Naive subsets generally had larger estimated clonotype richness than memory subsets.

There are 17 amino acids in the CDR3, from cysteine to phenylalanine inclusive. The only DNA kept is the CDR3, 51 bases in frame from the first base. V is reduced by 3 bases and J by 8 bases, leaving a spacing of 25 bases between them. From a lookup of the germline V gene, CDR1 and CDR2 are MRHNA and SNTAGT. Sequences were obtained from naive CD4+ T cells sorted from blood. The cell subset or site tag for this specimen amounts to: CD45RA+ positively selected. In this chain, TRBV6-4 is recombined with TRBJ1-2; tentative D gene TRBD1, with 6 bases matching. This receptor was obtained from a man between 18 and 29 years old in good health. In nucleotides, the sequence is TGTGCCAGCAGTGAGTATGTTGGGGGGCGCAGAGGTAAGGGCTACACCTTC. Its protein is CASSEYVGGRRGKGYTF.